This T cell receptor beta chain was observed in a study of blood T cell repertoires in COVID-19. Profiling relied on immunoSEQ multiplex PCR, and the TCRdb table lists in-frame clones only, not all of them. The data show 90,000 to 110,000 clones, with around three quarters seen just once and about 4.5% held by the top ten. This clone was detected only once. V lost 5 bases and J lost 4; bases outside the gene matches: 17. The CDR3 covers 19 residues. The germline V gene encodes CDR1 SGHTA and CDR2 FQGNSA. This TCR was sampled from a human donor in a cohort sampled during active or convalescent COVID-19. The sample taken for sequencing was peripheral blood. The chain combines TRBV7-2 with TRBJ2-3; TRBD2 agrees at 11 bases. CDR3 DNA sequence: TGTGCCAGCAGCCCATTGACTAGCGGGATCACCAACAGGCCAGATACGCAGTATTTT. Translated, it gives CASSPLTSGITNRPDTQYF.